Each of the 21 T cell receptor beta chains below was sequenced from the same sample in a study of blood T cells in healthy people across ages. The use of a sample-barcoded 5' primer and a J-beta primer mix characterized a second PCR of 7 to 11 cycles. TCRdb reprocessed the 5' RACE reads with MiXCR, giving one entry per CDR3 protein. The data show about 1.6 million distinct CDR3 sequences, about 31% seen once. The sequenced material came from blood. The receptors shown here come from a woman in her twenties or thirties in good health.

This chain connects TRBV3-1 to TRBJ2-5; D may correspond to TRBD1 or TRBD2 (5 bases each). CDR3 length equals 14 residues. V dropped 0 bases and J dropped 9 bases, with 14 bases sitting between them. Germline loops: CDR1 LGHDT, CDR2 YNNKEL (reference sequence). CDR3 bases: TGTGCCAGCAGCCAAGATTTGGGGGTTGGGGCCCAGTACTTC. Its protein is CASSQDLGVGAQYF.

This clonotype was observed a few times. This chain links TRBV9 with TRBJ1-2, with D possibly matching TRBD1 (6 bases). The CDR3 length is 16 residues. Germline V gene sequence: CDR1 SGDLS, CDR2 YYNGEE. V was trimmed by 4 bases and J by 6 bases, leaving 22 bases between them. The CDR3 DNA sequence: TGTGCCAGCAGCCGCCAACGAGGGGGGATCTTTGATGGCTACACCTTC. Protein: CASSRQRGGIFDGYTF.

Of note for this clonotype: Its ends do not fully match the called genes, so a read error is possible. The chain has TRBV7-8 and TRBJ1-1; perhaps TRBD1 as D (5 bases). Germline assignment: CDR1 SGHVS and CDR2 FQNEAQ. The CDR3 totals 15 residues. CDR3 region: CASSLEQGKNTEAFF. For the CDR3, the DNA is TGTGCCAGTAGCTTAGAGCAGGGCAAGAACACTGAAGCTTTCTTT.

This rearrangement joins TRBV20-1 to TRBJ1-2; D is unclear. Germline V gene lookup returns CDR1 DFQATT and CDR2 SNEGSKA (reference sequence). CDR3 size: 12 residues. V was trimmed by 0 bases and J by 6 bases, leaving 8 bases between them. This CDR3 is CSARDTVDGYTF. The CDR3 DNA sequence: TGCAGTGCTAGAGATACAGTGGATGGCTACACCTTC.

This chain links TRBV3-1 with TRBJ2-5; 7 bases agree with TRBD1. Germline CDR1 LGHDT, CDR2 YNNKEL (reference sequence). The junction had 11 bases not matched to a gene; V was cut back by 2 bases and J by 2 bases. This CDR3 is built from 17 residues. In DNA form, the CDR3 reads TGTGCCAGCAGCCAATACCCGACAGGGCTTAAGCAAGAGACCCAGTACTTC. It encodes CASSQYPTGLKQETQYF.

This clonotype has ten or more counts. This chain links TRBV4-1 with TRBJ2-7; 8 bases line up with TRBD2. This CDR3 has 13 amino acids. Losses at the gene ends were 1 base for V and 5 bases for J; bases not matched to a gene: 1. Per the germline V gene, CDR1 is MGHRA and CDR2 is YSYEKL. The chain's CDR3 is CASSQGGLDEQYF. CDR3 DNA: TGCGCCAGCAGCCAAGGGGGACTAGACGAGCAGTACTTC.

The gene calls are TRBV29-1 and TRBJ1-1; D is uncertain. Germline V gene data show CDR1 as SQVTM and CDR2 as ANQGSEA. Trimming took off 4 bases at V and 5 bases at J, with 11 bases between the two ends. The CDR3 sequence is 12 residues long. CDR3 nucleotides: TGCAGCGTTGTTTTCGGGAGAACTGAAGCTTTCTTT. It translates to CSVVFGRTEAFF.

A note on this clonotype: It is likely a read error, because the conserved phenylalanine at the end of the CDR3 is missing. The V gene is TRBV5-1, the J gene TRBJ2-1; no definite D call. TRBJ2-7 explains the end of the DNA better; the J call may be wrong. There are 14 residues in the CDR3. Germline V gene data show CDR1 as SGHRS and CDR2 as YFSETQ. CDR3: CASSLGTGGHEQYN. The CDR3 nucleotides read TGCGCCAGCAGCTTGGGAACGGGCGGCCACGAGCAGTACAAC.

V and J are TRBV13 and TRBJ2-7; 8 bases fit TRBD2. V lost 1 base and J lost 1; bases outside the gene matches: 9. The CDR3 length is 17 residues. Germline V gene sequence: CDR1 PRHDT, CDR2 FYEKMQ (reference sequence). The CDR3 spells CASSLDGLSGKSYEQYF. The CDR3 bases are TGTGCCAGCAGCTTAGATGGACTTAGCGGGAAGTCCTACGAGCAGTACTTC. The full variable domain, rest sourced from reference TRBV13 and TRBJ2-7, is AAGVIQSPRHLIKEKRETATLKCYPIPRHDTVYWYQQGPGQDPQFLISFYEKMQSDKGSIPDRFSAQQFSDYHSELNMSSLELGDSALYFCASSLDGLSGKSYEQYFGPGTRLTVT.

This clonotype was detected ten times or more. This CDR3 reads CATSRDMYEQFF. The CDR3 DNA follows: TGTGCCACCAGCAGAGATATGTATGAGCAGTTCTTC. This chain joins TRBV15 and TRBJ2-1; D remains unclear. This CDR3 contains 12 residues. V lost 0 bases to trimming and J lost 8 bases, with 5 bases between them. The germline V gene encodes CDR1 LNHNV and CDR2 YYDKDF (reference sequence).

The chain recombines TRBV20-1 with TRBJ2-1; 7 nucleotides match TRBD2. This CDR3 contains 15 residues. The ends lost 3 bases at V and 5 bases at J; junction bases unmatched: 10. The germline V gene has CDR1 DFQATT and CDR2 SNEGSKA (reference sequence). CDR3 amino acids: CSASVRRGSNNEQFF. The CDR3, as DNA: TGCAGTGCTAGTGTCCGGCGGGGGAGCAACAATGAGCAGTTCTTC.

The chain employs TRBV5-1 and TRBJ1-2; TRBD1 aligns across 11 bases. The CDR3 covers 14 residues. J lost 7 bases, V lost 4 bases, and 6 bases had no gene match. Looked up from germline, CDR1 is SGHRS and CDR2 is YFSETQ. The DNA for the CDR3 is TGCGCCAGCAGCACCGGACAGGGGGCGAGTGGCTACACCTTC. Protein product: CASSTGQGASGYTF.

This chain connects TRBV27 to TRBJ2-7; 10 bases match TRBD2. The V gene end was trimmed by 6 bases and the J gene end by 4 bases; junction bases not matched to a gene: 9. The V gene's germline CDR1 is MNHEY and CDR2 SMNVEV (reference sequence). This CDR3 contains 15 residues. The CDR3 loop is CASRPSGTSAYEQYF. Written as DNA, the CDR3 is TGTGCCAGCAGGCCCTCCGGGACTAGCGCATACGAGCAGTACTTC.

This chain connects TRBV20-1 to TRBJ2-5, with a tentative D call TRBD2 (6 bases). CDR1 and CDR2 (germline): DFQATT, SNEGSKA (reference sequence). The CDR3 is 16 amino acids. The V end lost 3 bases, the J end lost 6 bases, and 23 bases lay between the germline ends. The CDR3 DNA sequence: TGCAGTGCTAGCCCTTCCGGGACTCCTGATTCTAAGACCCAGTACTTC. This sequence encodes CSASPSGTPDSKTQYF.

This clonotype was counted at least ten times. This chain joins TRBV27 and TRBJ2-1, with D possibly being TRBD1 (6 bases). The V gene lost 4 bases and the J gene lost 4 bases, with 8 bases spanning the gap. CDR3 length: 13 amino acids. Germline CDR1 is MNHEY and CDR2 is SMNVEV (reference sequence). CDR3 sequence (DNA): TGTGCCAGCAGTTCGACAGGTTACAATGAGCAGTTCTTC. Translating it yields CASSSTGYNEQFF.

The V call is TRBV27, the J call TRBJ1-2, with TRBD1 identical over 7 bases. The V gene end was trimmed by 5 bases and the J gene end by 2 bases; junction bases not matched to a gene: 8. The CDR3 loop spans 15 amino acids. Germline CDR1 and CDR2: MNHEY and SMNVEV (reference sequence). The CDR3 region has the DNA TGTGCCAGCAGTACCAAGGGGGCATCGAACTATGGCTACACCTTC. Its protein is CASSTKGASNYGYTF.

The CDR3 nucleotides are TGCGCCAGCAGTAGAACTAGCGGGAGAGGTAGCAATGAGCAGTTCTTC. Protein product: CASSRTSGRGSNEQFF. The chain links TRBV5-1 to TRBJ2-1; TRBD2 aligns across 11 bases. With V trimmed by 5 bases and J by 6 bases, 10 bases remained unmatched. The CDR3 runs 16 residues. Germline-derived CDR1 and CDR2 are SGHRS and YFSETQ.

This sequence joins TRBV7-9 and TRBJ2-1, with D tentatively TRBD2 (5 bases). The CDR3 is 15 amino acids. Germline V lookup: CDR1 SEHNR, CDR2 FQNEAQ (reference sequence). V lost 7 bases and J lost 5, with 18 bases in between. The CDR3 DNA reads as TGTGCCAGCAACTCGCAGGACTGGCAACACAATGAGCAGTTCTTC. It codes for CASNSQDWQHNEQFF.

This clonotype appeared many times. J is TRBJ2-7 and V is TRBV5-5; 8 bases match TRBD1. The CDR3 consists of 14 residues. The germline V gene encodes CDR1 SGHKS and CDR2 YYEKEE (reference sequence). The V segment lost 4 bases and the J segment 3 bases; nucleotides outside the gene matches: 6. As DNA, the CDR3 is TGTGCCAGCAGCACCGGGACAGGAGACTACGAGCAGTACTTC. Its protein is CASSTGTGDYEQYF.

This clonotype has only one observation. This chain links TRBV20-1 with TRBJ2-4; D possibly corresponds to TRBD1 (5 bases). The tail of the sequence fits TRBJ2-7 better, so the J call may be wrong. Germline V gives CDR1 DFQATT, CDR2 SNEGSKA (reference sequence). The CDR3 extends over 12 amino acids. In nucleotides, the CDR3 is TGCAGTGCTACAGGGAACTCCTACGAGCAGTACTTC. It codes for CSATGNSYEQYF.

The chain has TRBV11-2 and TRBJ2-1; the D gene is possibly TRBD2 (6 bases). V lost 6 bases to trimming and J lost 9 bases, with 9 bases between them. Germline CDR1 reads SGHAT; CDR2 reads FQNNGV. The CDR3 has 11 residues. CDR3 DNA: TGTGCCAGCAGTAGGAGGGGTGAGCAGTTCTTC. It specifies CASSRRGEQFF.